This TCR beta chain was identified in a study of blood T cell repertoires in COVID-19. In the study overall: Material from acute and convalescent COVID-19 was sourced from the United States, Italy and Spain.

Participants reported their clinical history, and cohort assignment relied on those reports. Donors in Cohort 3 who had recovered were those with two negative PCRs, healthcare professional clearance, or resolution of their symptoms. CDR3 length: 18 amino acids. V lost 6 bases, J lost 2 bases, and 13 bases stayed unmatched. The germline CDR1 and CDR2 sequences are MNHNY and SVGAGI (reference sequence). TCRdb keeps only in-frame clones here, not all; method: immunoSEQ multiplex PCR. The profile shows 350,000 to 400,000 clones, 85% to 90% of them singletons. This TCR was recovered from a woman younger than 35 who had recovered from COVID-19. The chain joins TRBV6-6 to TRBJ2-1; 10 bases are shared with TRBD2. Sequencing was carried out using PBMCs or T cells enriched from blood (not recorded which). The CDR3 reads CASSRGGLLAGAYNEQFF. As DNA, the CDR3 is TGTGCCAGCAGCCGAGGTGGTCTCCTAGCGGGGGCCTACAATGAGCAGTTCTTC.